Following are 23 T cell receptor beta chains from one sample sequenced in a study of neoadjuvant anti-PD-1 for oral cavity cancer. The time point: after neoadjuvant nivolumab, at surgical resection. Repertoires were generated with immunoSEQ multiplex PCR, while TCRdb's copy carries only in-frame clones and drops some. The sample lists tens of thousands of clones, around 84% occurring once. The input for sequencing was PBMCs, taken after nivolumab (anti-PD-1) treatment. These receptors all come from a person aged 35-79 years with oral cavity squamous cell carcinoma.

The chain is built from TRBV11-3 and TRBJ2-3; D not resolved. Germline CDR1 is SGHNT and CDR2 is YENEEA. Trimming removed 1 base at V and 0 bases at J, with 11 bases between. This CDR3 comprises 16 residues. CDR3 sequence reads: CASSLGTASSTDTQYF. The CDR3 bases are TGTGCCAGCAGCTTAGGGACGGCATCTAGCACAGATACGCAGTATTTT.

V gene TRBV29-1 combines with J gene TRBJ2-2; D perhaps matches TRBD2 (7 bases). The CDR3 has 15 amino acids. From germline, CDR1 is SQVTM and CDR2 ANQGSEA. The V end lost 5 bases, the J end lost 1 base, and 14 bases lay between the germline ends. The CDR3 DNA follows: TGCAGCGTTCAACGGGGGGCAGGGAACACCGGGGAGCTGTTTTTT. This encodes CSVQRGAGNTGELFF.

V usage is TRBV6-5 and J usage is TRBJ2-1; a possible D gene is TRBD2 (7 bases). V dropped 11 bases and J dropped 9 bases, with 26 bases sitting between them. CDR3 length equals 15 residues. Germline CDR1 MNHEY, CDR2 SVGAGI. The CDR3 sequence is CAALGFVGGRGEQFF. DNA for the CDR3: TGTGCCGCCCTGGGGTTTGTGGGGGGGCGGGGTGAGCAGTTCTTC.

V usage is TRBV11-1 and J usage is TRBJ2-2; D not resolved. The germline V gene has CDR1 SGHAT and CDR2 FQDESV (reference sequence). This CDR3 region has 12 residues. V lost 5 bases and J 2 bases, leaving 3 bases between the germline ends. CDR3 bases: TGTGCCAGCAGCAGAAACACCGGGGAGCTGTTTTTT. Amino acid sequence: CASSRNTGELFF.

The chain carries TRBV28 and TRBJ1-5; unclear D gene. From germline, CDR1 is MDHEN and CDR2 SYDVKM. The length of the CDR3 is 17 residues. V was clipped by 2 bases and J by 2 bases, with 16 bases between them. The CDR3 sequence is CASSLLGRLIRNQPQHF. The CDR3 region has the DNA TGTGCCAGCAGTTTACTCGGGCGTCTCATCCGCAATCAGCCCCAGCATTTT.

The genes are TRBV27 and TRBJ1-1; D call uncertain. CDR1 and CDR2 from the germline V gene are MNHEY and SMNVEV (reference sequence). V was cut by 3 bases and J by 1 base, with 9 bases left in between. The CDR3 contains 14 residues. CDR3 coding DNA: TGTGCCAGCAGTTTCGAGTTTTCGAACACTGAAGCTTTCTTT. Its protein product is CASSFEFSNTEAFF.

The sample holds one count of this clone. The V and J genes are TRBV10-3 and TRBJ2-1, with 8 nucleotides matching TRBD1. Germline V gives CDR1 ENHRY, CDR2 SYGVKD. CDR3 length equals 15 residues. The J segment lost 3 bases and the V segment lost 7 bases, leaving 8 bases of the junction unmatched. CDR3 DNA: TGTGCCATCACTCCCGGGACAGGAATCTACAATGAGCAGTTCTTC. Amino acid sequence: CAITPGTGIYNEQFF.

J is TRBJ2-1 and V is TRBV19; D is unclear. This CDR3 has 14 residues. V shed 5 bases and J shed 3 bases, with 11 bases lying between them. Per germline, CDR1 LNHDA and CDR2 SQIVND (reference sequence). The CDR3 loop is CASSLGPNYNEQFF. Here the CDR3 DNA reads TGTGCCAGTAGTCTCGGCCCCAACTACAATGAGCAGTTCTTC. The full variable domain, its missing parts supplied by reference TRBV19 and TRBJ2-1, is DGGITQSPKYLFRKEGQNVTLSCEQNLNHDAMYWYRQDPGQGLRLIYYSQIVNDFQKGDIAEGYSVSREKKESFPLTVTSAQKNPTAFYLCASSLGPNYNEQFFGPGTRLTVL.

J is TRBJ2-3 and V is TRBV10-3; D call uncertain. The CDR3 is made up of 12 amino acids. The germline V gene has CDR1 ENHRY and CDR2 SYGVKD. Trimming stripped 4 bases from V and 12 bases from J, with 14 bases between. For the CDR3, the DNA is TGTGCCATCAGTGGGGAAGCTGGAGATCAGTATTTT. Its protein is CAISGEAGDQYF.

CDR3 residues: CASSLGGRAYNEQFF. The DNA for the CDR3 is TGTGCCAGCAGCTTAGGGGGACGGGCCTACAATGAGCAGTTCTTC. The rearrangement uses TRBV11-3 and TRBJ2-1; perhaps D is TRBD1 or TRBD2 (5 bases each). The CDR3 is made up of 15 amino acids. Germline V CDR1 and CDR2: SGHNT, YENEEA. Trimming stripped 1 base from V and 2 bases from J, with 9 bases between.

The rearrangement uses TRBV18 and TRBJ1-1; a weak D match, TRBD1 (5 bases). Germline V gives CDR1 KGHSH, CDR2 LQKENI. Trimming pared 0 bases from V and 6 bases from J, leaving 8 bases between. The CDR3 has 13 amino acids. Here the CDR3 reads CASSPPLGAEAFF. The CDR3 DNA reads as TGTGCCAGCTCACCACCTCTGGGGGCTGAAGCTTTCTTT.

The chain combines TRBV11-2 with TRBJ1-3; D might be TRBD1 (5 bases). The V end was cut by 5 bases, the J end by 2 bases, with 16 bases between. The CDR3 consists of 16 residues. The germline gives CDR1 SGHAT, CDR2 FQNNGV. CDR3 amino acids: CASSRDRGGAGNTIYF. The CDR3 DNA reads TGTGCCAGCAGCCGGGACCGGGGGGGGGCTGGAAACACCATATATTTT.

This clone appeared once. In nucleotides, the CDR3 is TGTGCCAGCAGTGAAGCGGCAGGGTTCGGGATCTACAATGAGCAGTTCTTC. Its protein product is CASSEAAGFGIYNEQFF. This sequence joins TRBV6-1 and TRBJ2-1, with D possibly called TRBD1 or TRBD2 (5 bases each). This CDR3 spans 17 amino acids. V gave up 0 bases and J gave up 3 bases, with 15 bases separating them. The germline V gene encodes CDR1 MNHNS and CDR2 SASEGT.

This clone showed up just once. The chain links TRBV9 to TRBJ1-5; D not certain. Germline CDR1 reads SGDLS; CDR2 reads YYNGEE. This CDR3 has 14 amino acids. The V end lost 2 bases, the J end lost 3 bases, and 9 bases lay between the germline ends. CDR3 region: CASSVGNLNQPQHF. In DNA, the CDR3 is TGTGCCAGCAGCGTGGGGAACCTCAATCAGCCCCAGCATTTT.

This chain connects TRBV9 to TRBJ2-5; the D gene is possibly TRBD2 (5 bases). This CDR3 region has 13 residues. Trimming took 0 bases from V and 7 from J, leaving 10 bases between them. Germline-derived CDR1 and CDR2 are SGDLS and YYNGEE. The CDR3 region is CASSVGPGGTQYF. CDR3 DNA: TGTGCCAGCAGCGTAGGCCCCGGAGGGACCCAGTACTTC.

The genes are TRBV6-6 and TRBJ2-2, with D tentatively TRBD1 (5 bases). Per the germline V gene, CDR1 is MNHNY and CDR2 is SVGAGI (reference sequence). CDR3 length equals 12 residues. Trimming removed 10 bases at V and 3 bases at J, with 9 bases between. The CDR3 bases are TGTGCCATCGAGACAGACACCGGGGAGCTGTTTTTT. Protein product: CAIETDTGELFF.

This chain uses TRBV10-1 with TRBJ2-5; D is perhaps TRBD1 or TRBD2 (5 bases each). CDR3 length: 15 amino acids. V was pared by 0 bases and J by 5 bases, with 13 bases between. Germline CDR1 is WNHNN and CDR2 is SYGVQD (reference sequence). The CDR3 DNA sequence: TGCGCCAGCAGTGAGTCGGGACGTGGCTTGGAGACCCAGTACTTC. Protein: CASSESGRGLETQYF.

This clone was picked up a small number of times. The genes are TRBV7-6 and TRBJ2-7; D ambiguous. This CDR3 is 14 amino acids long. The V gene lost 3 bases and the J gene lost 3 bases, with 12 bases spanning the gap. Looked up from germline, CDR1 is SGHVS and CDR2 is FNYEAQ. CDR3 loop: CASSLSKPGYEQYF. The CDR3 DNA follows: TGTGCCAGCAGCTTGTCCAAGCCGGGCTACGAGCAGTACTTC.

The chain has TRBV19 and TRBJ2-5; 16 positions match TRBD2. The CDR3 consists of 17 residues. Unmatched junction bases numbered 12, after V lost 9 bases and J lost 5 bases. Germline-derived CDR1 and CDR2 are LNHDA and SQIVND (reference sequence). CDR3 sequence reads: CASTHRGLAGGPETQYF. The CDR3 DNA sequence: TGTGCCAGCACACACCGGGGACTAGCGGGAGGGCCCGAGACCCAGTACTTC.

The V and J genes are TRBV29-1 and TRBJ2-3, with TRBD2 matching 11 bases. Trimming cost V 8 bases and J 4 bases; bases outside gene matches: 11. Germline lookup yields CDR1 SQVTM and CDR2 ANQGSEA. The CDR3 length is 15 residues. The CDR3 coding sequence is TGCAGCTCCCAGTCGACTAGCGGGAAAGCAGATACGCAGTATTTT. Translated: CSSQSTSGKADTQYF.

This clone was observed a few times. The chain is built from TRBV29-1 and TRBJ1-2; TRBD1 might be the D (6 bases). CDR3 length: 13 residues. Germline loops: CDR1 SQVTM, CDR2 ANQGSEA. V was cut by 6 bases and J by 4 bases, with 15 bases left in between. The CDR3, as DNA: TGCAGCGTCGACCCGGGGGCGGGCTATGGCTACACCTTC. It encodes CSVDPGAGYGYTF.

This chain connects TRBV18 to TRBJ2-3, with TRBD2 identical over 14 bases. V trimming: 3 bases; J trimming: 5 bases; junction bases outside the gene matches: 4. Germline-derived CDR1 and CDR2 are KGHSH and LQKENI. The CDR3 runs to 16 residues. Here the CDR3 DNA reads TGTGCCAGCTCACCTCGACTAGCGGGAGGGAAAGATACGCAGTATTTT. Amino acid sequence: CASSPRLAGGKDTQYF.

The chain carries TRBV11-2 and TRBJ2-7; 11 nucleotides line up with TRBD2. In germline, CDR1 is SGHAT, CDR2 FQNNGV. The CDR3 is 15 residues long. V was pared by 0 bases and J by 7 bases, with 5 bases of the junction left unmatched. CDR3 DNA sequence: TGTGCCAGCAGCTTAGATCTAGCGGGAGGAAGGGAGCAGTACTTC. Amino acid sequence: CASSLDLAGGREQYF. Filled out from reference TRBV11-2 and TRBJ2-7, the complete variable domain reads EAGVAQSPRYKIIEKRQSVAFWCNPISGHATLYWYQQILGQGPKLLIQFQNNGVVDDSQLPKDRFSAERLKGVDSTLKIQPAKLEDSAVYLCASSLDLAGGREQYFGPGTRLTVT.